This T cell receptor beta chain is from a study of OX40 agonist ivuxolimab in advanced cancers. The CDR3 sequence is 11 residues long. V gave up 8 bases and J gave up 6 bases, with 10 bases separating them. Germline CDR1 reads SNHLY; CDR2 reads FYNNEI. Assay used: immunoSEQ multiplex PCR; TCRdb lists only in-frame clones, some missing. The table lists some 45,000 clones, roughly 90% of them singletons, with 15% to 20% in the top ten. This sequence was found in an adult with an advanced solid tumor such as melanoma, head and neck, liver or kidney cancer. This specimen was CD4+ or CD8+ T cells sorted from blood, taken in a trial of the OX40 agonist ivuxolimab. The rearrangement joins TRBV2 to TRBJ1-1; D not certain. The DNA for the CDR3 is TGTGCCAGCGGGCCCGGGCCTGAAGCTTTCTTT. Amino acids: CASGPGPEAFF.